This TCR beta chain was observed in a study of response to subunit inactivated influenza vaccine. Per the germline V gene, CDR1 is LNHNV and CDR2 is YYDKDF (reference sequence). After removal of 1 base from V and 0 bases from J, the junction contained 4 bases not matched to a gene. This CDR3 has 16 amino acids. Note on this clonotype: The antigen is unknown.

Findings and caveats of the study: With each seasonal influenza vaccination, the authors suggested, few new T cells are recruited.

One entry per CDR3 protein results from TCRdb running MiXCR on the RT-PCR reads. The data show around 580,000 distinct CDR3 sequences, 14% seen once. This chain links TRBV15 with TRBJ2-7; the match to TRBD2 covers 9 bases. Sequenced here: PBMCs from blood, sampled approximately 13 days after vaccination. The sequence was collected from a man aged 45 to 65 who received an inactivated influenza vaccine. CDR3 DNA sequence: TGTGCCACCAGCAGAGGGTTAGCGGGAGTCTCCTACGAGCAGTACTTC. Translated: CATSRGLAGVSYEQYF.